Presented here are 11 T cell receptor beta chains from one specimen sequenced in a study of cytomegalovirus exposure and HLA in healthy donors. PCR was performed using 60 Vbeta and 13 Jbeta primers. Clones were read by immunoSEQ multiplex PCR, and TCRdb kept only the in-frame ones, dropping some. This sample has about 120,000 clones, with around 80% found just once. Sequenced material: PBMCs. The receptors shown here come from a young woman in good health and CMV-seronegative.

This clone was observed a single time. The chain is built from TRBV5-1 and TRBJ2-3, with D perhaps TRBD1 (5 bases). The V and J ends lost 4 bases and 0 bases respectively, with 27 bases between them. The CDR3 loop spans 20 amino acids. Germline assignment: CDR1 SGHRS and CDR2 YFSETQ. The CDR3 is CASSPPDSLLAAESTDTQYF. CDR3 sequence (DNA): TGCGCCAGCAGCCCCCCTGACAGTCTCCTCGCGGCGGAAAGCACAGATACGCAGTATTTT.

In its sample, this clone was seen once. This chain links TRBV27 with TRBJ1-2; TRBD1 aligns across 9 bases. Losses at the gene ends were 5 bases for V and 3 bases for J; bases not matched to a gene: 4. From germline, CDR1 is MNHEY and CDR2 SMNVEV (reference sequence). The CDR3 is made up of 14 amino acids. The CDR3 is CASSRGQGYYGYTF. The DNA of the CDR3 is TGTGCCAGCAGTAGGGGACAGGGATACTATGGCTACACCTTC.

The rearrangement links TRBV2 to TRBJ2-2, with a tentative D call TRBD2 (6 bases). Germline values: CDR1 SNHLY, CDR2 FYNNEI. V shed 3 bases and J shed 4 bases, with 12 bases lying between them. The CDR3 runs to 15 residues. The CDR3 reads CASSESGTRTGELFF. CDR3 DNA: TGTGCCAGCAGTGAGTCAGGGACTCGCACCGGGGAGCTGTTTTTT.

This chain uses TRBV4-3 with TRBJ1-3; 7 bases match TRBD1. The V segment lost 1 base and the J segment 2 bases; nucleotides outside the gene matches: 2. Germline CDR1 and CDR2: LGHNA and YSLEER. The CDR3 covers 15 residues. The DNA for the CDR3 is TGCGCCAGCAGCCAAGGAACAGGGGCTGGAAACACCATATATTTT. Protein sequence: CASSQGTGAGNTIYF.

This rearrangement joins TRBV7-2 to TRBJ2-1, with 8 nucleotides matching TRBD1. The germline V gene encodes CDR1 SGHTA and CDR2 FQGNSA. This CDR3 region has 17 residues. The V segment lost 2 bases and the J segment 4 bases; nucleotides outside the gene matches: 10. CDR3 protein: CASSLRPPGQVYNEQFF. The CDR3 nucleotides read TGTGCCAGCAGCTTAAGACCTCCGGGACAGGTATACAATGAGCAGTTCTTC.

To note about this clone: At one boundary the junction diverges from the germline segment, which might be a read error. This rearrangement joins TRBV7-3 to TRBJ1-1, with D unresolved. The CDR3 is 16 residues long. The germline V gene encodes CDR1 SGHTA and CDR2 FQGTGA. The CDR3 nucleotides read TGTGCCAGCAGCTTATCACCCGGGTTGATGAAGACTGAAGCTTTCTTT. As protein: CASSLSPGLMKTEAFF.

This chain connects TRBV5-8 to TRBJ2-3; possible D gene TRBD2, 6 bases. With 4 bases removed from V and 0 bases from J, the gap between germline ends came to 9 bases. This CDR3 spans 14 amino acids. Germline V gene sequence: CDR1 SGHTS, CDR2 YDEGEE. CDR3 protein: CASSLGTSTDTQYF. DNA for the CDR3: TGTGCCAGCAGCCTCGGGACTAGCACAGATACGCAGTATTTT.

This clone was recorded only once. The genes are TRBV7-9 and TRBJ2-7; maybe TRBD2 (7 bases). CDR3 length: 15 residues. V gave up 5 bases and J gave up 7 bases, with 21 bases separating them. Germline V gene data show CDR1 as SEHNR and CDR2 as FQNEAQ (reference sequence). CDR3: CASSPIRGRGGEQYF. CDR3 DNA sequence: TGTGCCAGCAGCCCCATCCGGGGCAGGGGAGGGGAGCAGTACTTC.

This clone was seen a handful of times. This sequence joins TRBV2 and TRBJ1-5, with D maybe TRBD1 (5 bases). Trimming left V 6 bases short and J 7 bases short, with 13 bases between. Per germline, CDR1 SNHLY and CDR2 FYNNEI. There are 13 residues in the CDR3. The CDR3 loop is CASSGTGEQPQHF. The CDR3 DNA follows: TGTGCCAGCAGCGGGACGGGAGAGCAGCCCCAGCATTTT.

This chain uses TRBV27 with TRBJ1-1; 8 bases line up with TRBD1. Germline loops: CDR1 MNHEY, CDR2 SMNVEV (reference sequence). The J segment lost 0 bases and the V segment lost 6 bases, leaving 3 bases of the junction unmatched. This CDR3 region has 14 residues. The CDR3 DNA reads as TGTGCCAGCAGCACAGGGGGGATGAACACTGAAGCTTTCTTT. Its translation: CASSTGGMNTEAFF.

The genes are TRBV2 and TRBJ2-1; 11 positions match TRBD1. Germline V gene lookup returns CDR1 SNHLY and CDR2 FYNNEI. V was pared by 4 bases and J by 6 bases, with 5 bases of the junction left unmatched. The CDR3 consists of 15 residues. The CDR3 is CASSGTGGLGNEQFF. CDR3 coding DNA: TGTGCCAGCAGTGGGACAGGGGGCTTGGGCAATGAGCAGTTCTTC.